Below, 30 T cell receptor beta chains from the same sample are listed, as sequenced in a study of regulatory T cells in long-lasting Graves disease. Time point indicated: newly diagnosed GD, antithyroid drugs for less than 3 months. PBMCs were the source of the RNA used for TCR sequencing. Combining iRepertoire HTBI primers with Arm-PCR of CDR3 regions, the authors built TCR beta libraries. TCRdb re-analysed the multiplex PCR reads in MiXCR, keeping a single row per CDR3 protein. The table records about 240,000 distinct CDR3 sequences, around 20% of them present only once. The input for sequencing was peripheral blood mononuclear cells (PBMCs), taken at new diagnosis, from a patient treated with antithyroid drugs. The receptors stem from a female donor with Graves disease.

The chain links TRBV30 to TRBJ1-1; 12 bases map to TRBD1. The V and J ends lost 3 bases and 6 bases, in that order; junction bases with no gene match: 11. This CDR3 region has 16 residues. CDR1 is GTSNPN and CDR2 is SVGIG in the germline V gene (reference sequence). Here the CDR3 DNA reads TGTGCCTGGAGCACGGGACAGGGGGCGTCAGGCGCTGAAGCTTTCTTT. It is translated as CAWSTGQGASGAEAFF.

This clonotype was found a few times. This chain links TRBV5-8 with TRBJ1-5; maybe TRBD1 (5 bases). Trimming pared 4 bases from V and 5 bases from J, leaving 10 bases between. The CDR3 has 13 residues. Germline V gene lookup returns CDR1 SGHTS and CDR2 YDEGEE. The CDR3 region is CASSQLTDQPQHF. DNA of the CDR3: TGTGCCAGCAGCCAACTGACAGATCAGCCCCAGCATTTT.

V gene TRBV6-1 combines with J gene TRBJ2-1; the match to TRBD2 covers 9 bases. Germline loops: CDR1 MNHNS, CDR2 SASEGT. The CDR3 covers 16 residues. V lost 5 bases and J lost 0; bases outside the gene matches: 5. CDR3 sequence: CASSPTSGHSYNEQFF. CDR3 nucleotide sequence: TGTGCCAGCAGTCCGACTAGCGGTCACTCCTACAATGAGCAGTTCTTC.

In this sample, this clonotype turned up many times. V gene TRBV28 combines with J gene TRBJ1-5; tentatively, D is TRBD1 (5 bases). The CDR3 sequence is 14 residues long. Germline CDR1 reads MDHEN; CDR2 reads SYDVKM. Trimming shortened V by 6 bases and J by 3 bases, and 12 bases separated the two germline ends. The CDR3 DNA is TGTGCCAGCAGCCCGGGACGGTACAATCAGCCCCAGCATTTT. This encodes CASSPGRYNQPQHF.

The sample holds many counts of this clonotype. Here the CDR3 reads CSARLAGGPGDTDTQYF. CDR3 nucleotides: TGCAGTGCTAGACTAGCGGGAGGGCCGGGGGATACAGATACGCAGTATTTT. The genes are TRBV20-1 and TRBJ2-3; 12 nucleotides align to TRBD2. Losses at the gene ends were 2 bases for V and 3 bases for J; bases not matched to a gene: 9. Germline V lookup: CDR1 DFQATT, CDR2 SNEGSKA (reference sequence). The CDR3 loop spans 17 amino acids.

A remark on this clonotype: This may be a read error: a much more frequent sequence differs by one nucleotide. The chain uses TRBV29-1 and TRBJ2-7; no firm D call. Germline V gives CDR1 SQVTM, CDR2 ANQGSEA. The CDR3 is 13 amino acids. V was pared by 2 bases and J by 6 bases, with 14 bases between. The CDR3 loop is CSVEMARSGEQYF. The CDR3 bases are TGCAGCGTTGAAATGGCCAGATCAGGCGAGCAGTACTTC.

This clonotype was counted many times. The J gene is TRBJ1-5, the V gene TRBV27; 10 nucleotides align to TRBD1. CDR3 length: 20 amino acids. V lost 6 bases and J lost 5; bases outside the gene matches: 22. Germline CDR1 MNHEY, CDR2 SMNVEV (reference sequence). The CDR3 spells CASRRNVPGQGIGRYQPQHF. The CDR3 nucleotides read TGTGCCAGCAGACGAAATGTGCCGGGACAGGGGATCGGCCGCTATCAGCCCCAGCATTTT.

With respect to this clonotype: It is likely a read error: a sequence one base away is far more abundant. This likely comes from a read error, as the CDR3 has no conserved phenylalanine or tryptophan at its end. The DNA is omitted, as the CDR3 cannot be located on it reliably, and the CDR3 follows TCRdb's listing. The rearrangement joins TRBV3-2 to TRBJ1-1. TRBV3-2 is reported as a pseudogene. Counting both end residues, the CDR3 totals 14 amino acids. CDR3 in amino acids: CASSQAQSRTEAFL.

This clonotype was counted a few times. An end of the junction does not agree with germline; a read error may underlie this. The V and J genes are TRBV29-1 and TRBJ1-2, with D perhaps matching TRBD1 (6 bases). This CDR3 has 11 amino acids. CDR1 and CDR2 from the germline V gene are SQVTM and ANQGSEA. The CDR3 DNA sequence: TGCAGCGTTGATCCAGGGGAAAGCTACGCCTTC. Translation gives CSVDPGESYAF.

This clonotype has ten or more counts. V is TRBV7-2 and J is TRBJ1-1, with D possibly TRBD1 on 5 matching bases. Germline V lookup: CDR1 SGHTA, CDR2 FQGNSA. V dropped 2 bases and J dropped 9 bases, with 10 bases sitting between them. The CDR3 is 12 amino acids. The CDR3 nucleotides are TGTGCCAGCAGCTTACAGGGTTTACAAGCTTTCTTT. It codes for CASSLQGLQAFF.

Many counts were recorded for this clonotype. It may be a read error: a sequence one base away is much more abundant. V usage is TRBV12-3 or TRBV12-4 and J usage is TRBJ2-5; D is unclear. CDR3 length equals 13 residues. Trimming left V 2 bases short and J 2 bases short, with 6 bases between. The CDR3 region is CASSLRAQETQYF. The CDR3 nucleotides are TGTGCCAGCAGTTTAAGGGCACAAGAGACCCAGTACTTC.

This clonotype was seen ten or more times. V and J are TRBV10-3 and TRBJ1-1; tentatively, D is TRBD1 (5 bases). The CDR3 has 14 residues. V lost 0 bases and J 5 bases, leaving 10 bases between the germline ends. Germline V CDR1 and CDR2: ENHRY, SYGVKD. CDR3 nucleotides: TGTGCCATCAGTGAGTCGGGGGGGAGGACTGAAGCTTTCTTT. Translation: CAISESGGRTEAFF.

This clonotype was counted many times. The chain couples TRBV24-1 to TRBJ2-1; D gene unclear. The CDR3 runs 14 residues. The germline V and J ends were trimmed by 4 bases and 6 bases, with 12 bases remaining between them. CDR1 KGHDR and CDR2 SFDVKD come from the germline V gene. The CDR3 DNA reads TGTGCCACCAGTGACCCAAGCCCGTCCAATGAGCAGTTCTTC. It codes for CATSDPSPSNEQFF.

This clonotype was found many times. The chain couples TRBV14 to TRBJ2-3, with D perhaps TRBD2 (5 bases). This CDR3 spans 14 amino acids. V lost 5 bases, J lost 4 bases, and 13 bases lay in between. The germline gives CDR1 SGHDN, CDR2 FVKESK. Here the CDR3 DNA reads TGTGCCAGCAGCTGGGGAGAGTCCGCAGATACGCAGTATTTT. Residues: CASSWGESADTQYF.

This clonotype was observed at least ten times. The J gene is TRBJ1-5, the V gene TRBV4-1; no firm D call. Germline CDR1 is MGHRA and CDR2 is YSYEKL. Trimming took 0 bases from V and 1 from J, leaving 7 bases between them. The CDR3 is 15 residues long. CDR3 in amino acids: CASSQDLQSNQPQHF. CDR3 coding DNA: TGCGCCAGCAGCCAAGATTTACAGAGCAATCAGCCCCAGCATTTT.

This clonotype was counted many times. CDR3 in amino acids: CASSYSLDREKLFF. CDR3 in DNA: TGTGCCAGCAGTTACTCGTTGGACAGAGAAAAACTGTTTTTT. The chain uses TRBV6-5 and TRBJ1-4; the D gene is possibly TRBD1 (6 bases). V was pared by 0 bases and J by 8 bases, with 10 bases between. This CDR3 has 14 amino acids. CDR1 MNHEY and CDR2 SVGAGI come from the germline V gene.

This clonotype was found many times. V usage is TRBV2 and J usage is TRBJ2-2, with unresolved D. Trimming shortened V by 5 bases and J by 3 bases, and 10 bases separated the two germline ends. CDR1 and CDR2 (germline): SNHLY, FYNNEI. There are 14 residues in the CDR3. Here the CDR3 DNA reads TGTGCCAGCAGTACGGACGGTTACACCGGGGAGCTGTTTTTT. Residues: CASSTDGYTGELFF.

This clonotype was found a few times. CDR3 sequence reads: CASISGQGTDTQYF. The DNA of the CDR3 is TGTGCCAGCATATCCGGACAGGGCACAGATACGCAGTATTTT. The chain has TRBV28 and TRBJ2-3, with 7 positions matching TRBD1. The junction had 5 bases not matched to a gene; V was cut back by 7 bases and J by 1 base. The CDR3 has 14 amino acids. The germline V gene has CDR1 MDHEN and CDR2 SYDVKM.

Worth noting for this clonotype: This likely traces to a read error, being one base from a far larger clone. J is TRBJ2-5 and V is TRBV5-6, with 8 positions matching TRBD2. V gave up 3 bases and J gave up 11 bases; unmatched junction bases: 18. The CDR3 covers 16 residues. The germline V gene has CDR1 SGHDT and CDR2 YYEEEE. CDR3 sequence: CASSWGLGTRVNEQYF. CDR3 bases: TGTGCCAGCAGCTGGGGCCTGGGGACTAGGGTGAATGAGCAGTACTTC. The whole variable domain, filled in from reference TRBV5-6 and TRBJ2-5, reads DAGVTQSPTHLIKTRGQQVTLRCSPKSGHDTVSWYQQALGQGPQFIFQYYEEEERQRGNFPDRFSGHQFPNYSSELNVNALLLGDSALYLCASSWGLGTRVNEQYFGPGTRLLVL.

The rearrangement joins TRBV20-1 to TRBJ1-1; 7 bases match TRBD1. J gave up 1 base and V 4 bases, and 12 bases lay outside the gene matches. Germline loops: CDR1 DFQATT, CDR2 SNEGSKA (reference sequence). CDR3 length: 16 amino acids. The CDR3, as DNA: TGCAGTGCTAAAATTTATGAGGGGGCCGAGAACACTGAAGCTTTCTTT. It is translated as CSAKIYEGAENTEAFF.

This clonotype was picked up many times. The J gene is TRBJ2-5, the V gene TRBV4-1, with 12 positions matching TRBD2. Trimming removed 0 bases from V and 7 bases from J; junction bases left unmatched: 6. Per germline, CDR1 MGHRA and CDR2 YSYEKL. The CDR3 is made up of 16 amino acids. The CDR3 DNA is TGCGCCAGCAGCCAAGATCCTAGCGGGGGGGCTGGGACCCAGTACTTC. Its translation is CASSQDPSGGAGTQYF.

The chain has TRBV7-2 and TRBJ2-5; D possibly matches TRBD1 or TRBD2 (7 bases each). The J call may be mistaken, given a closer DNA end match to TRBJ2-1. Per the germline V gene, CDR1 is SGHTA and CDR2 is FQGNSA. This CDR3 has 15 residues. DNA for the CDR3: TGTGCCAGCAGCAGGGGGCGGCTAGCGGACAATGAGCAGTTCTTC. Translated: CASSRGRLADNEQFF.

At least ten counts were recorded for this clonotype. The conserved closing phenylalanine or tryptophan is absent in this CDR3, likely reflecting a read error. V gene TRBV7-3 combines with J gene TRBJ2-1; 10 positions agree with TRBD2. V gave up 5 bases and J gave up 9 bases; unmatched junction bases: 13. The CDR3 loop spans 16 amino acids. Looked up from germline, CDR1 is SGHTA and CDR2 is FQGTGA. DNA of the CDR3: TGTGCCAGCAGCGAGGCCAGCGGGGGGGCCCAGGGTGAGCAGTTCCTC. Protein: CASSEASGGAQGEQFL.

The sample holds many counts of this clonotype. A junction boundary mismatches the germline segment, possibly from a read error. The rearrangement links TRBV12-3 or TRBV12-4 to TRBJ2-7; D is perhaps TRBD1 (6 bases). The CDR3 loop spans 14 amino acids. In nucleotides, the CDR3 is TGTGCCAGCACTTTAATAGGGGGAAGCCACGAGCAGTACTTC. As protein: CASTLIGGSHEQYF.

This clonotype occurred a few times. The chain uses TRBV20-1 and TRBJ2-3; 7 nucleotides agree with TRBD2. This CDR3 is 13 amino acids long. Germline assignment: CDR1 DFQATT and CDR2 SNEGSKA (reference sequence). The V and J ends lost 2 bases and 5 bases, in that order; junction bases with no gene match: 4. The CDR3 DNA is TGCAGTGCTAGACGACTAGCAGGAGATACGCAGTATTTT. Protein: CSARRLAGDTQYF.

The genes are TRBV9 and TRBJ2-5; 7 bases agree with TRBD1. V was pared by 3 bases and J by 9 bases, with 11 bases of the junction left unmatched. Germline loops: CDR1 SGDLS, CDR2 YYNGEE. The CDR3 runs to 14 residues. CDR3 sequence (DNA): TGTGCCAGCAGCGAGGGACAGCTCCAAGGCGCCCAGTACTTC. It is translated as CASSEGQLQGAQYF.

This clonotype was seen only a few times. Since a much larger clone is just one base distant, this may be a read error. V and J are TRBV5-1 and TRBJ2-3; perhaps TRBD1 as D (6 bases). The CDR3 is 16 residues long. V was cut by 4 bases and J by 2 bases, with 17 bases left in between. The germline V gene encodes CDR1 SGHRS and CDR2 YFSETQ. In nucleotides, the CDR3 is TGCGCCAGCAGCCCTAGAGGACAGTCCATCACAGATACGCAGTATTTT. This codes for CASSPRGQSITDTQYF. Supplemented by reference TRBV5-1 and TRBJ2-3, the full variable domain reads KAGVTQTPRYLIKTRGQQVTLSCSPISGHRSVSWYQQTPGQGLQFLFEYFSETQRNKGNFPGRFSGRQFSNSRSEMNVSTLELGDSALYLCASSPRGQSITDTQYFGPGTRLTVL.

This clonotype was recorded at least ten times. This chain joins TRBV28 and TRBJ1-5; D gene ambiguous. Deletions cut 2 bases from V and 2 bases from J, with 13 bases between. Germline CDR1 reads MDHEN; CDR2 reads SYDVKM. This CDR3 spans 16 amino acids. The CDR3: CASSLAAGRGNQPQHF. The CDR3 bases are TGTGCCAGCAGTTTAGCGGCAGGTAGAGGCAATCAGCCCCAGCATTTT.

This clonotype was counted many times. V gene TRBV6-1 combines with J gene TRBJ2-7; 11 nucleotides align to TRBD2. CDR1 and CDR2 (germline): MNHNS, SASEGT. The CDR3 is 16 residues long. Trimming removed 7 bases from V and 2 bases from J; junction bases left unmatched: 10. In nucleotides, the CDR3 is TGTGCCAGCAAGCCCCGGGGACTAGCGGCGCCCTACGAGCAGTACTTC. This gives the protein CASKPRGLAAPYEQYF.

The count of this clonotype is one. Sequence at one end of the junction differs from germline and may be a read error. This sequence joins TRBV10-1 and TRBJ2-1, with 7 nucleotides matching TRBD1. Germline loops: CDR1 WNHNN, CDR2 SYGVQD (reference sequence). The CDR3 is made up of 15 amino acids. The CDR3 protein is CASIMRAGGYNERFF. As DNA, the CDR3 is TGTGCCAGCATAATGAGGGCAGGGGGATACAATGAGCGGTTCTTC.